A single T cell receptor (beta chain) is shown here with its context. Antigen: not known. Profiled with immunoSEQ multiplex PCR; TCRdb holds only in-frame clones, not every one. Of 350,000 to 500,000 clones listed, around 91% are singletons. This sample was included in a study of Ad26.COV2.S vaccination and SARS-CoV-2 variants. Study in general: The authors gave Ad26.COV2.S intramuscularly, either once or twice 56 days apart.

The CDR3 sequence is 16 residues long. Between the trimmed V and J ends, which lost 2 bases and 2 bases, there was a span of 13 bases. Germline V lookup: CDR1 KGHSH, CDR2 LQKENI. General study points: Vaccinees showed greater spike-specific TCR breadth than placebo recipients.

The treatment denotes: 15 to 20 received Ad26.COV2.S at low or high dose, single or two shots; several received placebo; per-sample allocation not given. Samples analyzed were those drawn on day 63 after the first vaccine or placebo injection. Participants' vaccine, an Ad26 vector, delivered Wuhan-strain SARS-CoV-2 spike. The origin of this receptor is a person aged 18 to 59 who received the Ad26.COV2.S COVID-19 vaccine or a placebo. The chain links TRBV18 to TRBJ2-1; possibly TRBD2 for D (6 bases). The sequencing here drew on peripheral blood, taken in a trial of Ad26.COV2.S vaccine versus placebo. CDR3 amino acids: CASSPAGSLPYNEQFF. CDR3 sequence (DNA): TGTGCCAGCTCACCAGCGGGGTCCTTACCCTACAATGAGCAGTTCTTC.